Shown below are 15 T cell receptor beta chains from a single sample sequenced in a study of T cells in pancreatic ductal adenocarcinoma. No neoadjuvant therapy was given to the selected pancreatic ductal adenocarcinoma patients before their surgery. Generated by immunoSEQ multiplex PCR, the TCRdb table keeps only in-frame clones and is missing some. This table has about 5,200 clones, 70% to 90% appearing once. Sample: pancreatic tumor tissue. The receptors stem from a human donor with pancreatic ductal adenocarcinoma.

The chain joins TRBV27 to TRBJ1-5, with a tentative D call TRBD1 (5 bases). The CDR3 length is 16 residues. Germline CDR1 is MNHEY and CDR2 is SMNVEV (reference sequence). Trimming took off 2 bases at V and 6 bases at J, with 17 bases between the two ends. CDR3 sequence: CASSLGGGRGVQPQHF. CDR3 nucleotide sequence: TGTGCCAGCAGTTTAGGGGGGGGGAGAGGTGTTCAGCCCCAGCATTTT.

This chain links TRBV4-3 with TRBJ2-3; TRBD2 matches 16 bases. Trimming cost V 3 bases and J 7 bases; bases outside gene matches: 13. Looked up from germline, CDR1 is LGHNA and CDR2 is YSLEER. The CDR3 consists of 19 residues. The CDR3 DNA is TGCGCCAGCAGCCACACTGCTCCGGGACTAGCGGGAGGGGTTAATACGCAGTATTTT. It yields the protein CASSHTAPGLAGGVNTQYF.

V is TRBV7-2 and J is TRBJ1-6; TRBD1 matches at 10 bases. J was trimmed by 9 bases and V by 4 bases; bases with no gene match: 3. This CDR3 contains 14 residues. Germline V gives CDR1 SGHTA, CDR2 FQGNSA. CDR3 sequence reads: CASSSRDRGSPLHF. The CDR3 coding sequence is TGTGCCAGCAGCTCCCGGGACAGGGGTTCACCCCTCCACTTT.

This clone was observed once. The chain couples TRBV7-8 to TRBJ2-5; 8 bases map to TRBD2. Unmatched junction bases numbered 9, after V lost 6 bases and J lost 0 bases. Germline V gene lookup returns CDR1 SGHVS and CDR2 FQNEAQ. This CDR3 is built from 16 residues. Here the CDR3 reads CASRRRGGGNQETQYF. The CDR3 bases are TGTGCCAGCAGGAGGAGAGGCGGGGGGAACCAAGAGACCCAGTACTTC. Complete variable domain (other parts from reference TRBV7-8 and TRBJ2-5): GAGVSQSPRYKVAKRGQDVALRCDPISGHVSLFWYQQALGQGPEFLTYFQNEAQLDKSGLPSDRFFAERPEGSVSTLKIQRTQQEDSAVYLCASRRRGGGNQETQYFGPGTRLLVL.

V usage is TRBV4-3 and J usage is TRBJ2-2, with 7 bases fitting TRBD2. The CDR3 extends over 16 amino acids. With V trimmed by 4 bases and J by 7 bases, 12 bases remained unmatched. The germline CDR1 and CDR2 sequences are LGHNA and YSLEER. The CDR3, as DNA: TGCGCCAGCAGCCTCGAGGCGGGAGTAACGGTCGGGGAGCTGTTTTTT. Its protein product is CASSLEAGVTVGELFF.

V and J are TRBV6-5 and TRBJ1-5; tentative D call: TRBD1 (5 bases). V was pared by 11 bases and J by 6 bases, with 20 bases between. The V gene's germline CDR1 is MNHEY and CDR2 SVGAGI. The CDR3 contains 14 residues. This CDR3 reads CAVTGRGDPQPQHF. CDR3 nucleotide sequence: TGTGCCGTAACCGGTAGGGGTGATCCTCAGCCCCAGCATTTT.

The chain has TRBV7-2 and TRBJ2-2; 14 bases agree with TRBD2. Germline values: CDR1 SGHTA, CDR2 FQGNSA. The CDR3 is 15 residues long. V dropped 5 bases and J dropped 7; count of bases not matched to a gene: 3. CDR3 sequence (DNA): TGTGCCAGCAGCAGACTAGCGGGAGGGGGCGGGGAGCTGTTTTTT. Translated, it gives CASSRLAGGGGELFF.

In its sample, this clone was seen once. The chain joins TRBV19 to TRBJ2-1, with 15 nucleotides matching TRBD2. The CDR3 has 16 amino acids. From germline, CDR1 is LNHDA and CDR2 SQIVND (reference sequence). V trimming: 6 bases; J trimming: 4 bases; junction bases outside the gene matches: 4. CDR3 bases: TGTGCCAGTAGGGGACTAGCGGGGGGTAATTACAATGAGCAGTTCTTC. It translates to CASRGLAGGNYNEQFF.

The rearrangement uses TRBV5-4 and TRBJ2-7; D gene unclear. V lost 4 bases and J 1 base, leaving 21 bases between the germline ends. In germline, CDR1 is SGHNT, CDR2 YYREEE (reference sequence). The CDR3 covers 17 residues. The CDR3 region has the DNA TGTGCCAGCAGCACCTCACCGGGCAGGCGCCTTTCCTACGAGCAGTACTTC. Its protein is CASSTSPGRRLSYEQYF. The full variable domain, completed using reference TRBV5-4 and TRBJ2-7, is ETGVTQSPTHLIKTRGQQVTLRCSSQSGHNTVSWYQQALGQGPQFIFQYYREEENGRGNFPPRFSGLQFPNYSSELNVNALELDDSALYLCASSTSPGRRLSYEQYFGPGTRLTVT.

The rearrangement uses TRBV5-1 and TRBJ2-5; 7 bases fit TRBD2. CDR1 SGHRS and CDR2 YFSETQ come from the germline V gene. The CDR3 contains 16 residues. Trimming took 1 base from V and 5 from J; bases not matched to a gene: 11. The CDR3, as DNA: TGCGCCAGCAGCTTGCGGGGGGACTCTCCTAAGGAGACCCAGTACTTC. This encodes CASSLRGDSPKETQYF.

The chain is built from TRBV7-9 and TRBJ2-1; 8 bases fit TRBD2. The CDR3 is 15 amino acids. V shed 5 bases and J 8 bases; nucleotides not matched to a gene: 11. The V gene's germline CDR1 is SEHNR and CDR2 FQNEAQ (reference sequence). In nucleotides, the CDR3 is TGTGCCAGCAGCACGAAGGGCGGGGGGCAGGATGAGCAGTTCTTC. Protein sequence: CASSTKGGGQDEQFF.

The chain combines TRBV19 with TRBJ2-7, with 8 bases fitting TRBD2. V was clipped by 6 bases and J by 6 bases; unmatched bases: 7. Germline V gene data show CDR1 as LNHDA and CDR2 as SQIVND (reference sequence). This CDR3 is 13 amino acids long. Written as DNA, the CDR3 is TGTGCCAGTAGCGGGGGGGGAGCCGGCGAGCAGTACTTC. It specifies CASSGGGAGEQYF.

The CDR3 coding sequence is TGCGCCAGCAGCCACTCACAGGGGGCGAACACTGAAGCTTTCTTT. Translated, it gives CASSHSQGANTEAFF. This sequence joins TRBV4-1 and TRBJ1-1, with 9 bases that match TRBD1. V dropped 3 bases and J dropped 1; count of bases not matched to a gene: 3. The CDR3 runs 15 residues. Per the germline V gene, CDR1 is MGHRA and CDR2 is YSYEKL.

This chain connects TRBV7-8 to TRBJ1-4, with TRBD1 as a possible D gene (6 bases). The CDR3 has 14 amino acids. V lost 2 bases, J lost 8 bases, and 12 bases lay in between. Per the germline V gene, CDR1 is SGHVS and CDR2 is FQNEAQ. CDR3 region: CASSLTGAGEKLFF. For the CDR3, the DNA is TGTGCCAGCAGCTTAACGGGGGCAGGGGAAAAACTGTTTTTT. Full variable domain (rest looked up from reference TRBV7-8 and TRBJ1-4): GAGVSQSPRYKVAKRGQDVALRCDPISGHVSLFWYQQALGQGPEFLTYFQNEAQLDKSGLPSDRFFAERPEGSVSTLKIQRTQQEDSAVYLCASSLTGAGEKLFFGSGTQLSVL.

The chain joins TRBV4-1 to TRBJ2-5; 8 bases are shared with TRBD2. The junction had 5 bases not matched to a gene; V was cut back by 0 bases and J by 2 bases. There are 16 residues in the CDR3. From germline, CDR1 is MGHRA and CDR2 YSYEKL. CDR3 sequence reads: CASSQEPSGGQETQYF. CDR3 sequence (DNA): TGCGCCAGCAGCCAAGAACCCAGCGGGGGACAAGAGACCCAGTACTTC.